The 5 T cell receptor beta chains reported below all come from one sample, sequenced in a study of T cells in Graves' hyperthyroidism and ophthalmopathy. Amplification of TCR beta CDR3 regions used RNA as the template. The TCR CDR3 first-round RT-PCR relied on the HTBI primer set. TCRdb analysed the multiplex PCR reads with MiXCR anew, one entry per CDR3 protein. The sample records under 250,000 distinct CDR3 sequences, roughly a quarter being singletons. Source material: blood. The receptors originated from a woman aged 35 to 49 with Graves' ophthalmopathy.

In its sample, this clonotype was seen many times. The chain's CDR3 is CASSSSGRAVGETQYF. CDR3 DNA sequence: TGTGCCAGCAGCAGTAGCGGGAGGGCGGTTGGGGAGACCCAGTACTTC. J is TRBJ2-5 and V is TRBV6-5, with 11 bases identical to TRBD2. CDR1 and CDR2 (germline): MNHEY, SVGAGI. CDR3 size: 16 residues. Losses at the gene ends were 6 bases for V and 5 bases for J; bases not matched to a gene: 11.

This clonotype was seen many times. As DNA, the CDR3 is TGCAGCGTTGGTCTGGGAGGGTACGAGCAGTACTTC. Its protein is CSVGLGGYEQYF. V usage is TRBV29-1 and J usage is TRBJ2-7, with TRBD2 identical over 7 bases. Germline lookup yields CDR1 SQVTM and CDR2 ANQGSEA. V lost 4 bases to trimming and J lost 4 bases; unmatched junction nucleotides: 4. The CDR3 consists of 12 residues.

In the case of this clonotype: A read error may account for a junction end that differs from germline. The rearrangement joins TRBV12-3 or TRBV12-4 to TRBJ2-7; maybe TRBD1 (6 bases). This CDR3 has 13 residues. The CDR3 reads CASRITGLYEQSF. Here the CDR3 DNA reads TGTGCCAGCAGAATCACAGGGCTGTACGAGCAGTCCTTC.

The rearrangement uses TRBV15 and TRBJ2-5; the D gene is possibly TRBD1 (6 bases). This CDR3 region has 15 residues. Trimming left V 0 bases short and J 1 base short, with 9 bases between. Germline CDR1 LNHNV, CDR2 YYDKDF (reference sequence). The CDR3 region has the DNA TGTGCCACCAGCAGAGATGGGGACACCCAAGAGACCCAGTACTTC. Protein: CATSRDGDTQETQYF.

This clonotype was picked up many times. The genes are TRBV15 and TRBJ1-2; 7 bases fit TRBD1. Per the germline V gene, CDR1 is LNHNV and CDR2 is YYDKDF (reference sequence). V shed 3 bases and J 2 bases; nucleotides not matched to a gene: 9. The CDR3 covers 16 residues. The DNA of the CDR3 is TGTGCCACCAGCAGGAATGGCCAAGGGGGCAACTATGGCTACACCTTC. Translated: CATSRNGQGGNYGYTF.